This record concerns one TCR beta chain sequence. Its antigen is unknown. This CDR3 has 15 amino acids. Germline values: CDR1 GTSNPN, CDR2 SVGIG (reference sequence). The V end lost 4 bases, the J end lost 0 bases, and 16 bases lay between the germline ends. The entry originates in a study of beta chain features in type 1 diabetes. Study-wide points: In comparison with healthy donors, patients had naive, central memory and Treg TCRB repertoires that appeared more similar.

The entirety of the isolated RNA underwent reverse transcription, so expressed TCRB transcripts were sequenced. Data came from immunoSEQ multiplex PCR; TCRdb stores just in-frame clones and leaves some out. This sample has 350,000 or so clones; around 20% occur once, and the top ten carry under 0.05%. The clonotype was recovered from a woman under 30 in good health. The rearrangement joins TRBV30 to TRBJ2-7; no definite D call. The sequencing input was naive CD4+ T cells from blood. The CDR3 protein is CAWNRGRTSSYEQYF. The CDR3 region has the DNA TGTGCCTGGAATCGCGGCAGAACCTCCTCCTACGAGCAGTACTTC.